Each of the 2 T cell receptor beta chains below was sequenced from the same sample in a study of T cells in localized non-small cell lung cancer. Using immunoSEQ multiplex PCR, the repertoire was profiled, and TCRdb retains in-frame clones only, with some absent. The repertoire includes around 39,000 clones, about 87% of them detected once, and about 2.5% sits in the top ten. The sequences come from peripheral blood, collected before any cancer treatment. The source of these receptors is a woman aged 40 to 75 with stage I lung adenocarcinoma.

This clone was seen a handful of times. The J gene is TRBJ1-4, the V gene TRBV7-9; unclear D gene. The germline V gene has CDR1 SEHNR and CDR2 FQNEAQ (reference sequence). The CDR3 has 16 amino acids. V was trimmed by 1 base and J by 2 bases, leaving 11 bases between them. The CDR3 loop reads CASSLGFRGTNEKLFF. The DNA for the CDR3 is TGTGCCAGCAGCTTAGGATTTCGGGGTACTAATGAAAAACTGTTTTTT.

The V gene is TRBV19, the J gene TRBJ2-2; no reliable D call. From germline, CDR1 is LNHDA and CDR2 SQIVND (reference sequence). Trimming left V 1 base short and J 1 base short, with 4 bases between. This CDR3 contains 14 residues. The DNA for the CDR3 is TGTGCCAGTAGTATAGCAGGGAACACCGGGGAGCTGTTTTTT. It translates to CASSIAGNTGELFF.